These T cell receptor beta chains were read from a single sample in a study of graft-versus-host responses after intestinal transplantation. Repertoires were generated with immunoSEQ multiplex PCR, while TCRdb's copy carries only in-frame clones and drops some. Of about 57,000 clones listed, approximately 90% are singletons. Sequencing was performed on PBMCs, taken 26 days after transplant. The receptors here all came from a human patient who received an intestinal transplant, so some T cells may come from the graft donor. Both conserved end residues are part of each CDR3. The order of the fields is J gene, clone size, D gene, V gene, CDR3 DNA, CDR3 protein. D genes are given only for firm matches. A row's size may be missing; if present it is once, few, many or a size class.

J: TRBJ1-4; size: once; D: NA; V: TRBV6-5; DNA: TGTGCCAGCAGTTTCCGACGGAGCACTAATGAAAAACTGTTTTTT; CDR3: CASSFRRSTNEKLFF
J: TRBJ2-7; size: NA; D: TRBD2; V: TRBV2; DNA: TGTGCCAGCAGTGAGGCGCGCGGCGGGAGTTTCCACGAGCAGTACTTC; CDR3: CASSEARGGSFHEQYF
J: TRBJ1-1; size: NA; D: NA; V: TRBV19; DNA: TGTGCCAGTAGCGCCTGGGACACCTGGGCAATGAACACTGAAGCTTTCTTT; CDR3: CASSAWDTWAMNTEAFF
J: TRBJ2-1; size: NA; D: NA; V: TRBV4-1; DNA: TGCGCCAGCAGCCAACTTGCGGCCCTTGGTGAGCAGTTCTTC; CDR3: CASSQLAALGEQFF
J: TRBJ1-4; size: NA; D: TRBD1; V: TRBV5-1; DNA: TGCGCCAGCAGCTTGGCCAGACAGGGAACTAATGAAAAACTGTTTTTT; CDR3: CASSLARQGTNEKLFF
J: TRBJ1-5; size: NA; D: NA; V: TRBV7-8; DNA: TGTGCCAGCAGCTTAGTAGGGGATCAGCCCCAGCATTTT; CDR3: CASSLVGDQPQHF
J: TRBJ2-6; size: NA; D: NA; V: TRBV5-1; DNA: TGCGCCAGCAGCTTGTTGGGCCATGCGTCGGGAGAAGCGCCCAACGTCCTGACTTTC; CDR3: CASSLLGHASGEAPNVLTF
J: TRBJ2-2; size: NA; D: NA; V: TRBV18; DNA: TGTGCCAGCTCACCTACGGGGAACACCGGGGAGCTGTTTTTT; CDR3: CASSPTGNTGELFF
J: TRBJ2-1; size: NA; D: TRBD2; V: TRBV11-2; DNA: TGTGCCAGCAGCCTCTTAGCGGGGGGCTACAATGAGCAGTTCTTC; CDR3: CASSLLAGGYNEQFF
J: TRBJ1-3; size: NA; D: TRBD1; V: TRBV19; DNA: TGTGCCAGTACCCAGACAGGGCTCTCTGGAAACACCATATATTTT; CDR3: CASTQTGLSGNTIYF
J: TRBJ1-2; size: NA; D: NA; V: TRBV9; DNA: TGTGCCAGCAGCGCCCAAGGACAGTCAGATTTATATGGCTACACCTTC; CDR3: CASSAQGQSDLYGYTF
J: TRBJ1-2; size: NA; D: NA; V: TRBV15; DNA: TGTGCCACCAGCAGAGAACGGGATGGCTACACCTTC; CDR3: CATSRERDGYTF
J: TRBJ2-1; size: NA; D: TRBD1; V: TRBV19; DNA: TGTGCCAGTAGTAGCTTGACAGGGGGCATTTACAATGAGCAGTTCTTC; CDR3: CASSSLTGGIYNEQFF
J: TRBJ1-6; size: once; D: NA; V: TRBV27; DNA: TGTGCCATTAGGGGTGAGAATTCACCCCTCCACTTT; CDR3: CAIRGENSPLHF
J: TRBJ1-2; size: few; D: NA; V: TRBV4-1; DNA: TGCGCCAGCAGCCAAGACGCGACACCGCCCCCGGATGGCTACACCTTC; CDR3: CASSQDATPPPDGYTF
J: TRBJ2-7; size: NA; D: TRBD1; V: TRBV6-5; DNA: TGTGCCAGCAGTTACACCCCCGGGACAGGTTTAGGCGAGCAGTACTTC; CDR3: CASSYTPGTGLGEQYF
J: TRBJ2-7; size: NA; D: TRBD1; V: TRBV4-1; DNA: TGCGCCAGCAGCCAAGTCGGGACAGCCTCCTACGAGCAGTACTTC; CDR3: CASSQVGTASYEQYF
J: TRBJ1-2; size: NA; D: TRBD1; V: TRBV13; DNA: TGTGCCAGCAGCTTAGGTGGGGGACAGGGCTCTGGTGGCTACACCTTC; CDR3: CASSLGGGQGSGGYTF
J: TRBJ2-1; size: NA; D: NA; V: TRBV27; DNA: TGTGCCAGCAGTTTATCGCCGGGGTACAATGAGCAGTTCTTC; CDR3: CASSLSPGYNEQFF